Listed here are 4 T cell receptor beta chains from one sample, sequenced in a study of T cell changes during pregnancy in multiple sclerosis. Generated by immunoSEQ multiplex PCR, the TCRdb table keeps only in-frame clones and is missing some. The profile shows around 50,000 clones, 92% of them singletons. This specimen was CD4+ T cells from peripheral blood mononuclear cells, taken after pregnancy. The receptors stem from a female donor in good health, enrolled as a control in a pregnancy study.

V and J are TRBV7-2 and TRBJ2-3; 8 bases fit TRBD2. Germline trimming cut 5 bases from V and 2 bases from J; bases unmatched to any gene: 6. In germline, CDR1 is SGHTA, CDR2 FQGNSA. The CDR3 length is 15 residues. The CDR3 DNA sequence: TGTGCCAGCAGCCCTCCGGGACTAGACACAGATACGCAGTATTTT. As protein: CASSPPGLDTDTQYF.

The CDR3 sequence: CASSRSTGTSGYLQYF. The CDR3 region has the DNA TGTGCCAGCAGCAGATCAACCGGGACTAGCGGGTACCTGCAGTACTTC. The chain recombines TRBV7-8 with TRBJ2-7, with 12 bases fitting TRBD2. Trimming took 5 bases from V and 9 from J; bases not matched to a gene: 14. The CDR3 is made up of 16 amino acids. Germline V gene sequence: CDR1 SGHVS, CDR2 FQNEAQ.

The chain employs TRBV2 and TRBJ2-1; D gene uncertain. The CDR3 consists of 12 residues. Germline CDR1 reads SNHLY; CDR2 reads FYNNEI. V shed 8 bases and J shed 6 bases, with 11 bases lying between them. The CDR3 DNA is TGTGCCAGCGTTCCGGAGATCAATGAGCAGTTCTTC. Translating it yields CASVPEINEQFF.

This clone has just one count. The gene calls are TRBV18 and TRBJ1-1; D gene ambiguous. V lost 6 bases and J 7 bases, leaving 9 bases between the germline ends. This CDR3 comprises 11 residues. Germline CDR1 and CDR2: KGHSH and LQKENI. The CDR3 DNA reads as TGTGCCAGCTCCCTAGATTATGAAGCTTTCTTT. It encodes CASSLDYEAFF. Combining the CDR3 with reference TRBV18 and TRBJ1-1 gives the whole variable domain NAGVMQNPRHLVRRRGQEARLRCSPMKGHSHVYWYRQLPEEGLKFMVYLQKENIIDESGMPKERFSAEFPKEGPSILRIQQVVRGDSAAYFCASSLDYEAFFGQGTRLTVV.